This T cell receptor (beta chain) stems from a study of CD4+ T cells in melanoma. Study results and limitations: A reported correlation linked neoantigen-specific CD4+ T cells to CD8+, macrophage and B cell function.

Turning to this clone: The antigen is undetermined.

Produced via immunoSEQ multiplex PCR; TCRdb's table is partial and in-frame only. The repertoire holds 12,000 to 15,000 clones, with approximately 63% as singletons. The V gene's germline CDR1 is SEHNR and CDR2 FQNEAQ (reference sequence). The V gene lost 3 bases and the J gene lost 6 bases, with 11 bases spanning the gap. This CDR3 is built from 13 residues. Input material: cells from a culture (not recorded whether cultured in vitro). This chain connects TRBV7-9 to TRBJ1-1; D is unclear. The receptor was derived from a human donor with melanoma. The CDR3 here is CASSLALGAEAFF. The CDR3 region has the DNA TGTGCCAGCAGCTTGGCCCTGGGCGCTGAAGCTTTCTTT.